This TCR beta chain is drawn from a study of blood T cell repertoires in COVID-19. Study summary: Researchers got acute and convalescent COVID-19 samples from the United States, Italy and Spain.

Participants were aged about 18 to 90 years, lived in 24 US areas, and enrolled virtually. V lost 1 base to trimming and J lost 8 bases, with 11 bases between them. CDR1 is SQVTM, CDR2 ANQGSEA, per germline. The CDR3 sequence is 12 residues long. Sequencing used immunoSEQ multiplex PCR; TCRdb keeps in-frame clones, though not all of them. Of some 130,000 clones listed, 86% were seen once; the top ten hold less than 5.5%. The chain employs TRBV29-1 and TRBJ1-2; no reliable D call. This clonotype originated in a man aged 50 to 60 who had recovered from COVID-19. The material sequenced was PBMCs or T cells enriched from blood (not recorded which). The CDR3 DNA reads TGCAGCGTTGAAGGGACTGCCAACGGCTACACCTTC. Its protein is CSVEGTANGYTF. The full variable domain, in which reference TRBV29-1 and TRBJ1-2 provide the parts outside the CDR3, is SAVISQKPSRDICQRGTSLTIQCQVDSQVTMMFWYRQQPGQSLTLIATANQGSEATYESGFVIDKFPISRPNLTFSTLTVSNMSPEDSSIYLCSVEGTANGYTFGSGTRLTVV.